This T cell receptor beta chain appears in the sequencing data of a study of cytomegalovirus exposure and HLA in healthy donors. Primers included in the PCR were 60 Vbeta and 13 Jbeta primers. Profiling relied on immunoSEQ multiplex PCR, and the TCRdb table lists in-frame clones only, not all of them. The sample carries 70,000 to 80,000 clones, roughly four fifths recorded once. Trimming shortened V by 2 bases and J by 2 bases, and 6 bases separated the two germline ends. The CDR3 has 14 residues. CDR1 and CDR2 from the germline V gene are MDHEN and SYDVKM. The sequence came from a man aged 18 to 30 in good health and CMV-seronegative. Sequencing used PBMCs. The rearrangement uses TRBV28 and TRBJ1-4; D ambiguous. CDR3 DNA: TGTGCCAGCAGTTTACCCGGGACTAATGAAAAACTGTTTTTT. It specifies CASSLPGTNEKLFF.